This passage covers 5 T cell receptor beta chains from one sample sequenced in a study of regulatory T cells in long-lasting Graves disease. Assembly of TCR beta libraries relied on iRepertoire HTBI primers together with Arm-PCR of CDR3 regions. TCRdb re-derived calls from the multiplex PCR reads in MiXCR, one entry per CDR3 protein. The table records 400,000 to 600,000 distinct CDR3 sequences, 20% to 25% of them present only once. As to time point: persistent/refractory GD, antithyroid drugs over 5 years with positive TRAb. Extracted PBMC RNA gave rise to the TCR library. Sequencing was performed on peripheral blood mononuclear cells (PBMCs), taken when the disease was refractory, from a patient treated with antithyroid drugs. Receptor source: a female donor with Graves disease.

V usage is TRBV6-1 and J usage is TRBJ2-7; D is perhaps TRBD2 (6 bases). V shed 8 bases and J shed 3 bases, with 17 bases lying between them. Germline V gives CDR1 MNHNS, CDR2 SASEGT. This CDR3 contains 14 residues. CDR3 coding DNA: TGTGCCAGCGTCTCGGCGCCCGGGGGCTACGAGCAGTACTTC. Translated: CASVSAPGGYEQYF.

The CDR3 region has the DNA TGCGCCAGCAGCTTGGAGTCGCCTACCCAGGGGGCCTATGGCTACACCTTC. It yields the protein CASSLESPTQGAYGYTF. The J gene is TRBJ1-2, the V gene TRBV5-1, with 8 bases matching TRBD1. V shed 0 bases, J shed 4 bases, and the junction held 11 bases outside the gene matches. Germline V gives CDR1 SGHRS, CDR2 YFSETQ. The CDR3 loop spans 17 amino acids.

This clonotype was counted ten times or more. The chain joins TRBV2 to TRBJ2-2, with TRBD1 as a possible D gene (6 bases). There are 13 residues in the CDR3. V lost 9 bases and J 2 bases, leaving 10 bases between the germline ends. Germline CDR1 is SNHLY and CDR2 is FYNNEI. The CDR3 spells CARRTANTGELFF. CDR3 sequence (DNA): TGTGCCAGGCGGACAGCAAACACCGGGGAGCTGTTTTTT.

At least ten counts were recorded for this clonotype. The DNA for the CDR3 is TGTGCCAGCAGTTACACCCTTCGGTTGATCGAGCAGTACTTC. It is translated as CASSYTLRLIEQYF. The chain recombines TRBV6-2 or TRBV6-3 with TRBJ2-7; D uncertain. This CDR3 comprises 14 residues. V shed 2 bases and J shed 6 bases, with 14 bases lying between them. CDR1 and CDR2 (germline): MNHEY, SVGEGT.

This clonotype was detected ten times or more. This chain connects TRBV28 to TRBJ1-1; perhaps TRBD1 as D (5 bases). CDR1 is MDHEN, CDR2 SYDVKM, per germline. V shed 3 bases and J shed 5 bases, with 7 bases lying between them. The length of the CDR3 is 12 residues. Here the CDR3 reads CASSLEGTEAFF. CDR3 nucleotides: TGTGCCAGCAGTTTGGAGGGGACTGAAGCTTTCTTT. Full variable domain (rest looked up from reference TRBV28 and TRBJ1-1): DVKVTQSSRYLVKRTGEKVFLECVQDMDHENMFWYRQDPGLGLRLIYFSYDVKMKEKGDIPEGYSVSREKKERFSLILESASTNQTSMYLCASSLEGTEAFFGQGTRLTVV.